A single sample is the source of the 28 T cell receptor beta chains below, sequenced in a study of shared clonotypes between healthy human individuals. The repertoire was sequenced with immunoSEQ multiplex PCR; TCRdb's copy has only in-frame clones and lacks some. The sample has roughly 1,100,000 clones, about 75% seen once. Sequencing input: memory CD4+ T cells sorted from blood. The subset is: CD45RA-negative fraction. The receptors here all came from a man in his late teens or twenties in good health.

CDR3: CASFSQSHGYTF. CDR3 nucleotide sequence: TGTGCCAGCTTCTCCCAAAGCCATGGCTACACCTTC. The V and J genes are TRBV19 and TRBJ1-2; D unresolved. The length of the CDR3 is 12 residues. The germline gives CDR1 LNHDA, CDR2 SQIVND (reference sequence). Trimming took 9 bases from V and 6 from J, leaving 14 bases between them.

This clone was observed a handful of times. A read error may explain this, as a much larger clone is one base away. The CDR3 region has the DNA TGTGCCAGCAGCGCGACAGCAACTAATGAAAAACTGTTTTTT. This sequence encodes CASSATATNEKLFF. The chain employs TRBV9 and TRBJ1-4; weak D call: TRBD1 (5 bases). The V gene lost 3 bases and the J gene lost 0 bases, with 6 bases spanning the gap. There are 14 residues in the CDR3. In germline, CDR1 is SGDLS, CDR2 YYNGEE.

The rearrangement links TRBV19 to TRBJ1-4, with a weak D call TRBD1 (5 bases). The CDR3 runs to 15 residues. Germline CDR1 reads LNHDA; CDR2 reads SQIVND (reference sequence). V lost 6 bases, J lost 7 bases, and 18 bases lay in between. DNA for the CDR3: TGTGCCAGTAGATCTACGGGGGGTTTCGGTGAAAAACTGTTTTTT. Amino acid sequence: CASRSTGGFGEKLFF.

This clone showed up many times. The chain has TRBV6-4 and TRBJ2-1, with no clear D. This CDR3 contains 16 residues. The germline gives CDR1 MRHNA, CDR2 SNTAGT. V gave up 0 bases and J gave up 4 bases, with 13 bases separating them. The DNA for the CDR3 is TGTGCCAGCAGTGACTCGAGCCCCTCTAGGTACAATGAGCAGTTCTTC. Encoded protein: CASSDSSPSRYNEQFF.

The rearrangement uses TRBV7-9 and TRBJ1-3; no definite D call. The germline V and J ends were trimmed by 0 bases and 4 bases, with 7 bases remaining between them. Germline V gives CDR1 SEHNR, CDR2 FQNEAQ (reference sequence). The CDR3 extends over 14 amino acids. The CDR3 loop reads CASSLARGGNTIYF. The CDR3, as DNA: TGTGCCAGCAGCTTAGCGCGGGGAGGAAACACCATATATTTT.

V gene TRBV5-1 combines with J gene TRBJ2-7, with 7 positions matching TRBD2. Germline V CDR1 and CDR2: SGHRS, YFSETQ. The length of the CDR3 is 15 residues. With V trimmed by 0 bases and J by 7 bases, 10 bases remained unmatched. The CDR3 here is CASSLAASGEKEQYF. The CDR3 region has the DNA TGCGCCAGCAGCTTGGCGGCTAGCGGAGAAAAGGAGCAGTACTTC.

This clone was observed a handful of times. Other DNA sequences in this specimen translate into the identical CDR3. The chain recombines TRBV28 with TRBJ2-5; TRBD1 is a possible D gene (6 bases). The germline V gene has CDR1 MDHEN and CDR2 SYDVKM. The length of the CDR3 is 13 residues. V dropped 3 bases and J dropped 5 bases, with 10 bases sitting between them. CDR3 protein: CASSLTGSETQYF. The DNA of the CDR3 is TGTGCCAGCAGTTTGACAGGATCGGAGACCCAGTACTTC.

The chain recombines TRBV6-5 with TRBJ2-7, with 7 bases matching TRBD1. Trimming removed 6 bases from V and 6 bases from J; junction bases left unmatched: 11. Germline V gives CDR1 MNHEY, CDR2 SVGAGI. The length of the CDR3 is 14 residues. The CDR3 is CASRPGQVSAEQYF. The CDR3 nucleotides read TGTGCCAGCAGGCCTGGACAGGTCTCGGCCGAGCAGTACTTC.

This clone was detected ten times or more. CDR3 region: CASSSTGRRTEAFF. Written as DNA, the CDR3 is TGTGCCAGCTCGTCCACAGGGAGACGCACTGAAGCTTTCTTT. The rearrangement links TRBV18 to TRBJ1-1, with a weak D call TRBD1 (6 bases). Germline V lookup: CDR1 KGHSH, CDR2 LQKENI. The CDR3 has 14 amino acids. V was trimmed by 6 bases and J by 4 bases, leaving 15 bases between them.

The CDR3 bases are TGTGCCTGGCAGACAGGGTGGAATTCACCCCTCCACTTT. Encoded protein: CAWQTGWNSPLHF. The chain has TRBV30 and TRBJ1-6; 7 bases match TRBD1. With V trimmed by 5 bases and J by 7 bases, 5 bases remained unmatched. Germline values: CDR1 GTSNPN, CDR2 SVGIG (reference sequence). This CDR3 is 13 amino acids long.

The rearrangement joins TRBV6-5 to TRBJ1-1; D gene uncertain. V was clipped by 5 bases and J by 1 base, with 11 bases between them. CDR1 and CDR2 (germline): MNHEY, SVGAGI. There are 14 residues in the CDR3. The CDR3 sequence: CASSRGRENTEAFF. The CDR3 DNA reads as TGTGCCAGCAGTAGAGGGAGGGAGAACACTGAAGCTTTCTTT.

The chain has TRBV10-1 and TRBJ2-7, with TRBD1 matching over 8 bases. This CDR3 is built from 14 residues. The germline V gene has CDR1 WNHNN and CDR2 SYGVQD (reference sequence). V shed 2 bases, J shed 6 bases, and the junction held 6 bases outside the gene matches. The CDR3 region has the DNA TGCGCCAGCAGTGAGCAGAGACAGGGGTCCGAGCAGTACTTC. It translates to CASSEQRQGSEQYF.

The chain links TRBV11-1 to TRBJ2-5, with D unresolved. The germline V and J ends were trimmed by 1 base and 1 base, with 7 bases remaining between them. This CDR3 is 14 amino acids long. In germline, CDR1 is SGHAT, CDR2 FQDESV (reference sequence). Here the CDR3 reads CASSLGSIQETQYF. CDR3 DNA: TGTGCCAGCAGCTTAGGGTCTATCCAAGAGACCCAGTACTTC. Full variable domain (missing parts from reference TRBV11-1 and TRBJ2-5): EAEVAQSPRYKITEKSQAVAFWCDPISGHATLYWYRQILGQGPELLVQFQDESVVDDSQLPKDRFSAERLKGVDSTLKIQPAELGDSAMYLCASSLGSIQETQYFGPGTRLLVL.

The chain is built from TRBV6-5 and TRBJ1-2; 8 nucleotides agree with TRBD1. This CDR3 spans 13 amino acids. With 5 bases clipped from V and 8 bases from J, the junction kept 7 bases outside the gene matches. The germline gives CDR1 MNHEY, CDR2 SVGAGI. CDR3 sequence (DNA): TGTGCCAGCAGTCCGCCAGGGGGCAAGGGCTACACCTTC. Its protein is CASSPPGGKGYTF.

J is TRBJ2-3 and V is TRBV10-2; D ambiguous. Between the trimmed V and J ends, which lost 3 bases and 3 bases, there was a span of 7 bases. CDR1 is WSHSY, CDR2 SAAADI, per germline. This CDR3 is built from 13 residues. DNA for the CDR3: TGCGCCAGCAGTGAAGGGAATACAGATACGCAGTATTTT. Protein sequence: CASSEGNTDTQYF.

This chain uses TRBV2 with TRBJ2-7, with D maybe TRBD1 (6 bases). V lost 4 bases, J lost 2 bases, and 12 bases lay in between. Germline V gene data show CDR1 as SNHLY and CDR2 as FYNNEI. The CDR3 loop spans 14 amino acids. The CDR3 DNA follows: TGTGCCAGCAGTGGGCAGGGGTCAACCTACGAGCAGTACTTC. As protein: CASSGQGSTYEQYF.

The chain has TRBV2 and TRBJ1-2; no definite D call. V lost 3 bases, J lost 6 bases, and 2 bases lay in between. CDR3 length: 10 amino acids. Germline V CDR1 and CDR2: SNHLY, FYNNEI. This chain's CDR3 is CASSENGYTF. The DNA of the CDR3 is TGTGCCAGCAGTGAGAATGGCTACACCTTC. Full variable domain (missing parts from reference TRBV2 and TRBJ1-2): EPEVTQTPSHQVTQMGQEVILRCVPISNHLYFYWYRQILGQKVEFLVSFYNNEISEKSEIFDDQFSVERPDGSNFTLKIRSTKLEDSAMYFCASSENGYTFGSGTRLTVV.

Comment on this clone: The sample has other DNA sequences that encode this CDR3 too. DNA of the CDR3: TGCGCCAGCAGCCAAGATGAGAGGTACGGCTACACCTTC. This codes for CASSQDERYGYTF. V is TRBV4-1 and J is TRBJ1-2; D remains unclear. The CDR3 is made up of 13 amino acids. V dropped 0 bases and J dropped 8 bases, with 10 bases sitting between them. Germline V lookup: CDR1 MGHRA, CDR2 YSYEKL.

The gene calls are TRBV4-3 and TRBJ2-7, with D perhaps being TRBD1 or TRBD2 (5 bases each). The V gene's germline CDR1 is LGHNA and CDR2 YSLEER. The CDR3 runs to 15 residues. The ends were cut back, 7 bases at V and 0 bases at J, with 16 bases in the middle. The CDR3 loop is CASTTGPFFSYEQYF. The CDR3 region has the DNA TGCGCCAGCACCACGGGACCGTTTTTCTCCTACGAGCAGTACTTC.

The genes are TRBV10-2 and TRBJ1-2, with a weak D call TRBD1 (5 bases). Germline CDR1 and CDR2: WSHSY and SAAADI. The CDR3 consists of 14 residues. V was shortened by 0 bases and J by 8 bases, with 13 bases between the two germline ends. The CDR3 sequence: CASSESTRQGGYTF. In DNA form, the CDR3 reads TGCGCCAGCAGTGAGTCGACTCGGCAGGGCGGCTACACCTTC.

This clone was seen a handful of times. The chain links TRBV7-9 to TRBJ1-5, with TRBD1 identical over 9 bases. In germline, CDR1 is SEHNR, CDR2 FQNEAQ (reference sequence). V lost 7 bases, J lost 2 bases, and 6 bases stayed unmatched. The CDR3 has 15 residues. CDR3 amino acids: CASTQGAGGNQPQHF. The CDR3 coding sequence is TGTGCCAGCACACAGGGGGCGGGTGGCAATCAGCCCCAGCATTTT.

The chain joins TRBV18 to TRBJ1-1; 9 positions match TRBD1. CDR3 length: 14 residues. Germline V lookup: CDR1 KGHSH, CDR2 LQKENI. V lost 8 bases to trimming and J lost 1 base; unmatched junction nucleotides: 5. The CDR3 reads CASAGQGTNTEAFF. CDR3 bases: TGTGCCAGCGCCGGACAGGGGACGAACACTGAAGCTTTCTTT.

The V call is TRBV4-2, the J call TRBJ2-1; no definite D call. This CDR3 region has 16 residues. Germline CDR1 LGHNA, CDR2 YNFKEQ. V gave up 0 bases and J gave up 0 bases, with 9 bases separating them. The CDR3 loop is CASSQDLYSSYNEQFF. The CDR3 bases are TGTGCCAGCAGCCAAGATCTTTATAGCTCCTACAATGAGCAGTTCTTC.

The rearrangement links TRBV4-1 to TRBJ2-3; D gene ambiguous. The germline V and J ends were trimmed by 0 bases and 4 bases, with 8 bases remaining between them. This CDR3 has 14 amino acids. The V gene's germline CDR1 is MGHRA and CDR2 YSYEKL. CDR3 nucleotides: TGCGCCAGCAGCCAAGATCGGATCTCAGATACGCAGTATTTT. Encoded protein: CASSQDRISDTQYF.

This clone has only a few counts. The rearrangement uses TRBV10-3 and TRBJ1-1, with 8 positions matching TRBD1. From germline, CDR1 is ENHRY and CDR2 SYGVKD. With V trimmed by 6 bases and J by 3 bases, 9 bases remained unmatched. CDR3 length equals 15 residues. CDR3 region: CAIRNHLQGDTEAFF. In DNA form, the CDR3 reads TGTGCCATCAGGAACCATTTACAGGGGGACACTGAAGCTTTCTTT.

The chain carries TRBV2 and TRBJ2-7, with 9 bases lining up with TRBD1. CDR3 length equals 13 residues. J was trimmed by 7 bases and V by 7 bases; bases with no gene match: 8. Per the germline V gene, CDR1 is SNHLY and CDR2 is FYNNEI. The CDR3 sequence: CASNRDRDNEQYF. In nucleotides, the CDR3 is TGTGCCAGCAATCGGGACAGGGATAATGAGCAGTACTTC. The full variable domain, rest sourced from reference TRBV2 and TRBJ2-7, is EPEVTQTPSHQVTQMGQEVILRCVPISNHLYFYWYRQILGQKVEFLVSFYNNEISEKSEIFDDQFSVERPDGSNFTLKIRSTKLEDSAMYFCASNRDRDNEQYFGPGTRLTVT.

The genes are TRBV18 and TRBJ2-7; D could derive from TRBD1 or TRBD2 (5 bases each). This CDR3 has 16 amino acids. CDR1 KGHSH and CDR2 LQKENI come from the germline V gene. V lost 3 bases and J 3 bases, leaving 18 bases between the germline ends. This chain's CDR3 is CASSPTPSGRGYEQYF. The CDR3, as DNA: TGTGCCAGCTCACCCACTCCTTCAGGGAGAGGCTACGAGCAGTACTTC.

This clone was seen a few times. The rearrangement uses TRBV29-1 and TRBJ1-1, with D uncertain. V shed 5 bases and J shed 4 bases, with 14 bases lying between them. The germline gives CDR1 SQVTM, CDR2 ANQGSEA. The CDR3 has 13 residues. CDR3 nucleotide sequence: TGCAGCGTTCCCGGGCCCGGCGCCACTGAAGCTTTCTTT. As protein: CSVPGPGATEAFF.